Below, 15 T cell receptor beta chains from the same sample are listed, as sequenced in a study of identical twins listed by TCRdb under 2016. The library came from 5' RACE. Sequencer: Illumina HiSeq 2000. TCRdb trimmed public reads at Q25 via fastp, called clones via MiXCR and kept in-frame beta chains. Rows with a matching CDR3 protein are joined into one entry that keeps the most common DNA and genes. In all, the sample holds some 760,000 distinct CDR3 sequences, and 15% to 20% of those were seen once. The top ten constitute roughly 14% of the sample. These data were likewise used in another study, on T cells expressing NK-cell markers.

Sequencing was done on a sample of PBMCs. Every receptor here comes from a woman in her late teens or twenties in good health.

The CDR3 bases are TGTGCCAGCAGCGGACGATTCGGGCATACGCAGTATTTT. This translates into CASSGRFGHTQYF. J is TRBJ2-3 and V is TRBV11-3; D uncertain. Germline V gene sequence: CDR1 SGHNT, CDR2 YENEEA. Trimming took off 5 bases at V and 7 bases at J, with 13 bases between the two ends. The CDR3 is 13 amino acids.

This clonotype came up a few times. The rearrangement joins TRBV12-3 or TRBV12-4 to TRBJ2-2; the D call may be TRBD1 or TRBD2 (5 bases each). CDR3 size: 11 residues. Trimming shortened V by 11 bases and J by 6 bases, and 10 bases separated the two germline ends. CDR3 sequence: CALLGAGELFF. For the CDR3, the DNA is TGTGCCCTCCTGGGGGCCGGGGAGCTGTTTTTT.

This chain links TRBV19 with TRBJ2-1, with D perhaps TRBD1 (5 bases). V was cut by 11 bases and J by 7 bases, with 15 bases left in between. The CDR3 length is 12 residues. The germline gives CDR1 LNHDA, CDR2 SQIVND (reference sequence). CDR3 amino acids: CAAGKGLNEQFF. CDR3 bases: TGTGCCGCCGGAAAGGGGTTGAATGAGCAGTTCTTC.

The chain links TRBV20-1 to TRBJ2-2, with D unresolved. V was cut by 5 bases and J by 4 bases, with 20 bases left in between. Germline V CDR1 and CDR2: DFQATT, SNEGSKA (reference sequence). This CDR3 has 16 amino acids. Written as DNA, the CDR3 is TGCAGTGCTCCCTCAGGTAGCACCTTTCTCACCGGGGAGCTGTTTTTT. Translation gives CSAPSGSTFLTGELFF.

This clonotype has only a few counts. The V gene is TRBV12-3 or TRBV12-4, the J gene TRBJ2-1, with unresolved D. V gave up 6 bases and J gave up 0 bases, with 9 bases separating them. The CDR3 extends over 14 amino acids. The CDR3 nucleotides are TGTGCCAGCAGCTTTACGGTCTCCTACAATGAGCAGTTCTTC. Its translation: CASSFTVSYNEQFF.

The table lists this clonotype with a few counts. The chain couples TRBV5-6 to TRBJ2-2; 7 bases are a match to TRBD2. V shed 2 bases, J shed 5 bases, and the junction held 12 bases outside the gene matches. The CDR3 has 17 amino acids. The germline CDR1 and CDR2 sequences are SGHDT and YYEEEE. The CDR3 sequence: CASSFRHAGVGTGELFF. The DNA for the CDR3 is TGTGCCAGCAGCTTTCGTCATGCGGGAGTAGGGACCGGGGAGCTGTTTTTT.

The chain employs TRBV5-6 and TRBJ2-7; D perhaps matches TRBD2 (5 bases). V lost 3 bases, J lost 1 base, and 11 bases lay in between. The CDR3 covers 14 residues. Germline CDR1 SGHDT, CDR2 YYEEEE. The CDR3 DNA sequence: TGTGCCAGCAGCTCCCCGCGGGTTTCCTACGAGCAGTACTTC. Its translation: CASSSPRVSYEQYF.

This chain connects TRBV7-2 to TRBJ1-6, with D hard to call. The CDR3 runs 15 residues. In germline, CDR1 is SGHTA, CDR2 FQGNSA. V lost 5 bases and J lost 14, with 22 bases in between. As DNA, the CDR3 is TGTGCCAGCAGCCAAGGGTTCCTTAGTGGAAAGACCCTCCACTTT. Translation: CASSQGFLSGKTLHF.

The chain is built from TRBV20-1 and TRBJ2-1; TRBD2 aligns across 8 bases. CDR3 length: 16 amino acids. The germline gives CDR1 DFQATT, CDR2 SNEGSKA (reference sequence). Trimming cost V 2 bases and J 4 bases; bases outside gene matches: 10. CDR3 in DNA: TGCAGTGCTAGAACCCTAGCGGGTAAAAAATACAATGAGCAGTTCTTC. It specifies CSARTLAGKKYNEQFF.

This sequence joins TRBV24-1 and TRBJ1-6; the D gene is possibly TRBD1 (5 bases). The CDR3 is 17 residues long. The V end was cut by 10 bases, the J end by 7 bases, with 25 bases between. Germline V CDR1 and CDR2: KGHDR, SFDVKD. DNA for the CDR3: TGTGCCACTATCGCAAGACAGACGAGTTCGGACAATTCACCCCTCCACTTT. This sequence encodes CATIARQTSSDNSPLHF.

This sequence joins TRBV20-1 and TRBJ2-5, with no clear D. The V end was cut by 3 bases, the J end by 2 bases, with 7 bases between. CDR1 is DFQATT and CDR2 is SNEGSKA in the germline V gene (reference sequence). CDR3 length: 12 residues. Here the CDR3 reads CSASLVQETQYF. The CDR3 DNA follows: TGCAGTGCTAGTTTGGTACAAGAGACCCAGTACTTC.

The chain carries TRBV5-5 and TRBJ1-1; no clear D. V shed 3 bases and J shed 7 bases, with 13 bases lying between them. The germline CDR1 and CDR2 sequences are SGHKS and YYEKEE (reference sequence). The CDR3 is made up of 13 amino acids. CDR3 nucleotides: TGTGCCAGCAGCTATGGACGGTTCCTTGAAGCTTTCTTT. This translates into CASSYGRFLEAFF.

This clonotype was counted a few times. CDR3: CASSSTPPSYNEQFF. DNA for the CDR3: TGTGCCAGCAGTTCGACTCCGCCTTCCTACAATGAGCAGTTCTTC. This rearrangement joins TRBV28 to TRBJ2-1; D unresolved. This CDR3 comprises 15 residues. Trimming removed 4 bases at V and 1 base at J, with 11 bases between. The germline V gene encodes CDR1 MDHEN and CDR2 SYDVKM.

This clonotype has just a few counts. The V and J genes are TRBV12-3 or TRBV12-4 and TRBJ2-7, with TRBD2 matching 14 bases. The CDR3 loop spans 16 amino acids. The junction had 6 bases not matched to a gene; V was cut back by 6 bases and J by 2 bases. The CDR3, as DNA: TGTGCCAGCAGGCCTGGGACTAGCGGGGGACCCTACGAGCAGTACTTC. Amino acid sequence: CASRPGTSGGPYEQYF.

V gene TRBV7-2 combines with J gene TRBJ1-6; no reliable D call. Germline CDR1 and CDR2: SGHTA and FQGNSA. The V end was cut by 5 bases, the J end by 8 bases, with 7 bases between. CDR3 size: 12 residues. In DNA form, the CDR3 reads TGTGCCAGCAGCAAGGGCGATTCACCCCTCCACTTT. It encodes CASSKGDSPLHF.